The 29 T cell receptor beta chains below come from one sample, sequenced in a study of blood T cell repertoires in COVID-19. Repertoires were generated with immunoSEQ multiplex PCR, while TCRdb's copy carries only in-frame clones and drops some. This table has 150,000 to 200,000 clones, roughly 85% appearing once. Sequenced input: PBMCs or T cells enriched from blood (not recorded which). These receptors all stem from a man aged 40-50 years who had recovered from COVID-19.

The gene calls are TRBV11-2 and TRBJ2-7; the D is unclear. The CDR3 length is 15 residues. Trimming removed 1 base from V and 0 bases from J, with 10 bases in between. Germline-derived CDR1 and CDR2 are SGHAT and FQNNGV. CDR3 bases: TGTGCCAGCAGCTTAGGTAGAGGCTCCTCCTACGAGCAGTACTTC. The encoded protein is CASSLGRGSSYEQYF. Full variable domain (outside the CDR3, taken from reference TRBV11-2 and TRBJ2-7): EAGVAQSPRYKIIEKRQSVAFWCNPISGHATLYWYQQILGQGPKLLIQFQNNGVVDDSQLPKDRFSAERLKGVDSTLKIQPAKLEDSAVYLCASSLGRGSSYEQYFGPGTRLTVT.

V gene TRBV18 combines with J gene TRBJ2-4; the D gene is possibly TRBD1 (5 bases). CDR1 KGHSH and CDR2 LQKENI come from the germline V gene. V was pared by 6 bases and J by 0 bases, with 15 bases between. This CDR3 has 16 amino acids. In DNA form, the CDR3 reads TGTGCCAGCTCCGACCACAGGCAGTTAGCCAAAAACATTCAGTACTTC. It yields the protein CASSDHRQLAKNIQYF.

The chain couples TRBV30 to TRBJ2-2; D ambiguous. This CDR3 region has 14 residues. V lost 0 bases, J lost 1 base, and 6 bases lay in between. CDR1 is GTSNPN and CDR2 is SVGIG in the germline V gene (reference sequence). CDR3: CAWSVERNTGELFF. The CDR3 nucleotides are TGTGCCTGGAGTGTAGAGCGGAACACCGGGGAGCTGTTTTTT.

This clone was seen a handful of times. The chain is built from TRBV30 and TRBJ2-3, with a tentative D call TRBD1 (6 bases). The CDR3 is 13 amino acids. Germline V CDR1 and CDR2: GTSNPN, SVGIG (reference sequence). V lost 7 bases and J lost 4, with 15 bases in between. In DNA form, the CDR3 reads TGTGCCTTCCTCCCTACAGGGCCAGATACGCAGTATTTT. Its protein is CAFLPTGPDTQYF.

The V gene is TRBV2, the J gene TRBJ1-4; 9 positions match TRBD1. The V and J ends lost 7 bases and 4 bases, in that order; junction bases with no gene match: 16. The CDR3 loop spans 18 amino acids. From germline, CDR1 is SNHLY and CDR2 FYNNEI. CDR3 nucleotide sequence: TGTGCCAGCAAAACCGGACCCCCACGGGACAGGGATAATGAAAAACTGTTTTTT. The encoded protein is CASKTGPPRDRDNEKLFF.

CDR3 DNA: TGTGCCAGTAGTATCATACAGGGGTCCAACAATGAGCAGTTCTTC. Protein sequence: CASSIIQGSNNEQFF. V gene TRBV19 combines with J gene TRBJ2-1, with 7 bases fitting TRBD1. This CDR3 contains 15 residues. CDR1 is LNHDA, CDR2 SQIVND, per germline (reference sequence). V shed 3 bases and J 5 bases; nucleotides not matched to a gene: 7.

V gene TRBV6-5 combines with J gene TRBJ1-2; 9 bases map to TRBD1. The CDR3 is made up of 15 amino acids. CDR1 MNHEY and CDR2 SVGAGI come from the germline V gene. V was clipped by 5 bases and J by 4 bases; unmatched bases: 8. For the CDR3, the DNA is TGTGCCAGCAGTCCCGGGACAGGGAGCAGCTATGGCTACACCTTC. Residues: CASSPGTGSSYGYTF.

The V call is TRBV25-1, the J call TRBJ2-1, with D possibly matching TRBD2 (6 bases). The CDR3 covers 18 residues. The germline V and J ends were trimmed by 4 bases and 6 bases, with 25 bases remaining between them. Germline V gene sequence: CDR1 MGHDK, CDR2 SYGVNS. The CDR3 DNA reads as TGTGCCAGCAGTGCGACTTCGAACCCGGGAGCGACTGGCAATGAGCAGTTCTTC. Translating it yields CASSATSNPGATGNEQFF.

The rearrangement links TRBV10-3 to TRBJ1-1; D is unresolved. CDR3 length: 11 residues. V lost 3 bases and J 7 bases, leaving 6 bases between the germline ends. The germline gives CDR1 ENHRY, CDR2 SYGVKD. CDR3 sequence: CAISESVEAFF. In DNA, the CDR3 is TGTGCCATCAGTGAATCAGTTGAAGCTTTCTTT.

The chain carries TRBV6-5 and TRBJ1-5; no reliable D call. Trimming left V 6 bases short and J 1 base short, with 13 bases between. Germline V gene data show CDR1 as MNHEY and CDR2 as SVGAGI. The CDR3 consists of 15 residues. CDR3 sequence reads: CASSFTIDSNQPQHF. As DNA, the CDR3 is TGTGCCAGCAGCTTTACTATTGACAGCAATCAGCCCCAGCATTTT.

The chain joins TRBV19 to TRBJ1-4; a possible D gene is TRBD1 (5 bases). In germline, CDR1 is LNHDA, CDR2 SQIVND (reference sequence). The length of the CDR3 is 15 residues. V was pared by 2 bases and J by 7 bases, with 14 bases between. CDR3 amino acids: CASSISIGQAEKLFF. CDR3 sequence (DNA): TGTGCCAGTAGTATATCTATTGGACAAGCTGAAAAACTGTTTTTT.

This chain uses TRBV7-6 with TRBJ2-5, with 10 bases that match TRBD1. From germline, CDR1 is SGHVS and CDR2 FNYEAQ. This CDR3 has 16 residues. J was trimmed by 1 base and V by 5 bases; bases with no gene match: 7. The DNA of the CDR3 is TGTGCCAGCAGCGTGGGACAGGGGTTCCGCCAAGAGACCCAGTACTTC. This sequence encodes CASSVGQGFRQETQYF.

V gene TRBV18 combines with J gene TRBJ1-1; TRBD1 aligns across 7 bases. With V trimmed by 4 bases and J by 3 bases, 5 bases remained unmatched. The CDR3 totals 14 residues. The V gene's germline CDR1 is KGHSH and CDR2 LQKENI. Here the CDR3 reads CASSRNTGDTEAFF. The CDR3 DNA sequence: TGTGCCAGCTCACGAAACACAGGGGACACTGAAGCTTTCTTT.

The chain carries TRBV24-1 and TRBJ2-1; 16 bases map to TRBD2. CDR3 length: 19 residues. V shed 4 bases and J 4 bases; nucleotides not matched to a gene: 9. Germline V gene lookup returns CDR1 KGHDR and CDR2 SFDVKD. CDR3 in amino acids: CATSDNPGLAGGIYNEQFF. In DNA, the CDR3 is TGTGCCACCAGTGACAACCCGGGACTAGCGGGGGGGATATACAATGAGCAGTTCTTC.

This chain joins TRBV21-1 and TRBJ1-6; the table names TRBD1, a call not compared with the DNA. TRBV21-1 has pseudogene status. The CDR3 has 18 amino acids. CDR3 coding DNA: TGTGCCAGCAGCAATAGAAAAACAGGGGGCGTATATAGTTCACCCCTCCACTTT. It specifies CASSNRKTGGVYSSPLHF.

This chain uses TRBV3-1 (or the pseudogene TRBV3-2) with TRBJ2-3; 10 bases align to TRBD1. This CDR3 is 16 amino acids long. V lost 4 bases, J lost 1 base, and 5 bases stayed unmatched. From germline, CDR1 is LGHDT and CDR2 YNNKEL (reference sequence). The CDR3: CASSPGTGVRTDTQYF. The CDR3 DNA reads TGTGCCAGCAGCCCAGGGACAGGGGTGCGCACAGATACGCAGTATTTT.

V is TRBV5-4 and J is TRBJ2-7, with D perhaps matching TRBD2 (7 bases). This CDR3 has 15 residues. V lost 3 bases and J lost 7, with 20 bases in between. Germline CDR1 reads SGHNT; CDR2 reads YYREEE (reference sequence). The CDR3 region has the DNA TGTGCCAGCAGCTCGTTTTCCGGGGGGCAGGTAGAGCAGTACTTC. Translated, it gives CASSSFSGGQVEQYF.

This rearrangement joins TRBV5-6 to TRBJ1-2; maybe TRBD1 (5 bases). Trimming removed 6 bases from V and 3 bases from J, with 15 bases in between. Germline V lookup: CDR1 SGHDT, CDR2 YYEEEE. This CDR3 is 14 amino acids long. The CDR3: CASTKTEKDYGYTF. The CDR3 nucleotides read TGTGCCAGCACTAAGACAGAGAAGGACTATGGCTACACCTTC. The full variable domain, rest sourced from reference TRBV5-6 and TRBJ1-2, is DAGVTQSPTHLIKTRGQQVTLRCSPKSGHDTVSWYQQALGQGPQFIFQYYEEEERQRGNFPDRFSGHQFPNYSSELNVNALLLGDSALYLCASTKTEKDYGYTFGSGTRLTVV.

The chain couples TRBV2 to TRBJ2-1, with D hard to call. The CDR3 is 14 amino acids. Germline lookup yields CDR1 SNHLY and CDR2 FYNNEI. V dropped 4 bases and J dropped 0 bases, with 7 bases sitting between them. As DNA, the CDR3 is TGTGCCAGCAGTGTTGAGAGCTCCTACAATGAGCAGTTCTTC. Its protein is CASSVESSYNEQFF.

The rearrangement links TRBV11-2 to TRBJ1-1; 10 positions agree with TRBD1. Trimming cost V 5 bases and J 1 base; bases outside gene matches: 7. The CDR3 runs to 16 residues. Germline CDR1 SGHAT, CDR2 FQNNGV. CDR3 in amino acids: CASSIPRTGGNTEAFF. CDR3 nucleotides: TGTGCCAGCAGCATACCTAGGACAGGGGGGAACACTGAAGCTTTCTTT. Looking up the rest from reference TRBV11-2 and TRBJ1-1 gives the full variable domain: EAGVAQSPRYKIIEKRQSVAFWCNPISGHATLYWYQQILGQGPKLLIQFQNNGVVDDSQLPKDRFSAERLKGVDSTLKIQPAKLEDSAVYLCASSIPRTGGNTEAFFGQGTRLTVV.

V gene TRBV3-1 (or the pseudogene TRBV3-2) combines with J gene TRBJ2-7, with TRBD1 as a possible D gene (5 bases). The CDR3 is made up of 14 amino acids. Trimming stripped 4 bases from V and 1 base from J, with 11 bases between. Germline values: CDR1 LGHDT, CDR2 YNNKEL (reference sequence). CDR3 nucleotide sequence: TGTGCCAGCAGCCTGGGGCAGGGTTCCTACGAGCAGTACTTC. Amino acids: CASSLGQGSYEQYF.

J is TRBJ1-1 and V is TRBV28; D possibly corresponds to TRBD1 (5 bases). V was pared by 6 bases and J by 1 base, with 12 bases between. The CDR3 extends over 14 amino acids. Germline values: CDR1 MDHEN, CDR2 SYDVKM. In nucleotides, the CDR3 is TGTGCCAGCAGGGAGGGGCCTGGGAACACTGAAGCTTTCTTT. Translated, it gives CASREGPGNTEAFF.

The chain employs TRBV30 and TRBJ1-6; maybe TRBD1 (6 bases). Germline V CDR1 and CDR2: GTSNPN, SVGIG (reference sequence). Trimming cost V 2 bases and J 0 bases, with 20 bases left between them. This CDR3 is built from 19 residues. CDR3 DNA: TGTGCCTGGAGTTATACAGGGAAACCTCTTAGCTCCTATAATTCACCCCTCCACTTT. Amino acids: CAWSYTGKPLSSYNSPLHF.

As for this clone: One end of the junction varies from germline; a read error may be responsible. The J gene is TRBJ1-2, the V gene TRBV4-1, with D unresolved. The CDR3 covers 14 residues. Germline CDR1 MGHRA, CDR2 YSYEKL. The CDR3 here is CASSQGINPRVRDF. For the CDR3, the DNA is TGCGCCAGCAGCCAAGGGATTAACCCCCGGGTCCGCGACTTC.

In its sample, this clone was seen a few times. CDR3 protein: CASTRDRVPYNEQFF. CDR3 in DNA: TGTGCCAGCACCCGGGACAGGGTTCCGTACAATGAGCAGTTCTTC. The V and J genes are TRBV6-5 and TRBJ2-1, with TRBD1 identical over 9 bases. V dropped 7 bases and J dropped 4; count of bases not matched to a gene: 8. The CDR3 covers 15 residues. Per germline, CDR1 MNHEY and CDR2 SVGAGI.

This chain links TRBV2 with TRBJ1-2; D is perhaps TRBD1 (6 bases). Germline CDR1 and CDR2: SNHLY and FYNNEI. The CDR3 spans 15 residues. The CDR3: CVHRWGTFPNYGYTF. CDR3 DNA sequence: TGTGTCCACCGGTGGGGGACATTCCCCAACTATGGCTACACCTTC.

The chain combines TRBV28 with TRBJ2-5, with D possibly matching TRBD2 (7 bases). This CDR3 has 14 amino acids. Germline CDR1 MDHEN, CDR2 SYDVKM. V lost 6 bases and J lost 5, with 16 bases in between. CDR3: CASSHRTAGETQYF. The CDR3 nucleotides read TGTGCCAGCAGCCACCGGACAGCGGGGGAGACCCAGTACTTC.

Concerning this clone: This CDR3 is also generated by other DNA sequences in the sample. The chain is built from TRBV7-8 and TRBJ1-4; no clear D gene. Germline V gene lookup returns CDR1 SGHVS and CDR2 FQNEAQ. CDR3 size: 15 residues. V lost 5 bases and J lost 7, with 17 bases in between. Here the CDR3 reads CASSVDRGGSEKLFF. The CDR3 region has the DNA TGTGCCAGCAGCGTCGATCGGGGAGGTAGTGAAAAACTGTTTTTT.

This clone turned up a few times. The chain uses TRBV6-5 and TRBJ2-1; 10 positions agree with TRBD2. CDR1 MNHEY and CDR2 SVGAGI come from the germline V gene. This CDR3 spans 14 amino acids. The ends lost 10 bases at V and 10 bases at J; junction bases unmatched: 13. The CDR3 DNA is TGTGCCACAGCTCCGAGCGGGGGGGCCTTCGAGCAGTTCTTC. It codes for CATAPSGGAFEQFF.